These T cell receptor beta chains were read from a single sample in a study of long-term antiretroviral therapy in people with HIV. TCRdb keeps only in-frame clones here, not all; method: immunoSEQ multiplex PCR. The sample holds under 45,000 clones, under 85% seen once. The specimen comprised unsorted PBMCs, sampled 1 year after starting antiretroviral therapy. The receptors here all came from a man aged 18 to 35 with HIV. Each CDR3 is given with its conserved first and last residue. Each record gives: V gene, clone size, CDR3 length, D gene, J gene, CDR3 protein, CDR3 DNA. The D gene is left open where the match is weak. Clone size is stated in some rows and not others, as once, few, many or a class when expanded.

V: TRBV5-1
size: .
length: 13
D: .
J: TRBJ2-3
CDR3: CASSLSRFDTQYF
DNA: TGCGCCAGCAGCTTGAGTAGGTTTGATACGCAGTATTTT

V: TRBV5-1
size: .
length: 15
D: .
J: TRBJ2-7
CDR3: CASSLVEASTYEQYF
DNA: TGCGCCAGCAGCTTGGTAGAGGCTTCAACTTACGAGCAGTACTTC

V: TRBV27
size: .
length: 14
D: TRBD2
J: TRBJ2-7
CDR3: CASSLQGGPYEQYF
DNA: TGTGCCAGCAGTTTACAGGGAGGGCCTTACGAGCAGTACTTC

V: TRBV7-6
size: .
length: 14
D: TRBD2
J: TRBJ2-7
CDR3: CASSILAGRDEQYF
DNA: TGTGCCAGCAGCATACTAGCGGGACGGGACGAGCAGTACTTC

V: TRBV27
size: .
length: 14
D: .
J: TRBJ2-3
CDR3: CASRPGGQSDTQYF
DNA: TGTGCCAGCAGACCCGGGGGGCAATCAGATACGCAGTATTTT

V: TRBV9
size: .
length: 16
D: TRBD1
J: TRBJ2-3
CDR3: CASSVGQGRLSDTQYF
DNA: TGTGCCAGCAGCGTAGGACAGGGGCGCCTCTCAGATACGCAGTATTTT

V: TRBV7-7
size: .
length: 13
D: .
J: TRBJ1-1
CDR3: CASSSTVNTEAFF
DNA: TGTGCCAGCAGCTCTACAGTGAACACTGAAGCTTTCTTT

V: TRBV12-5
size: .
length: 19
D: .
J: TRBJ2-2
CDR3: CASGLVLLSGLTNTGELFF
DNA: TGTGCTAGTGGTTTGGTACTTCTTTCAGGCCTCACGAACACCGGGGAGCTGTTTTTT

V: TRBV4-1
size: .
length: 13
D: TRBD2
J: TRBJ2-1
CDR3: CASSQDTAGEQFF
DNA: TGCGCCAGCAGCCAAGATACAGCGGGGGAGCAGTTCTTC

V: TRBV5-1
size: .
length: 19
D: .
J: TRBJ1-2
CDR3: CASSLVPGRNRERGYGYTF
DNA: TGCGCCAGCAGCTTGGTCCCGGGAAGGAACAGGGAGCGGGGCTATGGCTACACCTTC

V: TRBV6-1
size: .
length: 12
D: .
J: TRBJ2-1
CDR3: CASSVGGNEQFF
DNA: TGTGCCAGCAGTGTTGGGGGCAATGAGCAGTTCTTC

V: TRBV4-3
size: .
length: 14
D: .
J: TRBJ1-1
CDR3: CASRPSRGSTEAFF
DNA: TGCGCCAGTCGGCCTTCTCGGGGAAGCACTGAAGCTTTCTTT

V: TRBV27
size: .
length: 16
D: TRBD2
J: TRBJ2-7
CDR3: CASSDGLAGGIYEQYF
DNA: TGTGCCAGCAGTGACGGACTAGCGGGAGGGATCTACGAGCAGTACTTC

V: TRBV19
size: .
length: 15
D: .
J: TRBJ2-2
CDR3: CASSIADSNTGELFF
DNA: TGTGCCAGTAGTATAGCAGATTCGAACACCGGGGAGCTGTTTTTT

V: TRBV14
size: .
length: 14
D: .
J: TRBJ1-2
CDR3: CASSQDLGSYGYTF
DNA: TGTGCCAGCAGCCAAGATCTGGGGAGTTATGGCTACACCTTC

V: TRBV28
size: .
length: 15
D: TRBD2
J: TRBJ2-7
CDR3: CASSREDMGGYEQYF
DNA: TGTGCCAGCAGCCGCGAGGACATGGGAGGGTACGAGCAGTACTTC

V: TRBV27
size: .
length: 14
D: .
J: TRBJ1-6
CDR3: CATKGTAYNSPLHF
DNA: TGTGCCACCAAGGGTACGGCCTATAATTCACCCCTCCACTTT

V: TRBV7-2
size: .
length: 15
D: TRBD2
J: TRBJ2-2
CDR3: CASSFAGVGTGELFF
DNA: TGTGCCAGCAGCTTTGCGGGGGTCGGCACCGGGGAGCTGTTTTTT

V: TRBV5-1
size: .
length: 12
D: TRBD2
J: TRBJ2-7
CDR3: CASSPGGYEQYF
DNA: TGCGCCAGCAGCCCGGGAGGGTACGAGCAGTACTTC

V: TRBV10-3
size: once
length: 13
D: .
J: TRBJ1-1
CDR3: CAISDSVGTEAFF
DNA: TGTGCCATCAGTGACAGTGTAGGCACTGAAGCTTTCTTT

V: TRBV11-3
size: .
length: 14
D: .
J: TRBJ2-7
CDR3: CASSLGRGGNEQYF
DNA: TGTGCCAGCAGCTTAGGTCGCGGGGGCAACGAGCAGTACTTC

V: TRBV9
size: few
length: 15
D: .
J: TRBJ1-4
CDR3: CASSPPGGLKEKLFF
DNA: TGTGCCAGCAGCCCTCCGGGGGGCTTAAAGGAAAAACTGTTTTTT

V: TRBV14
size: .
length: 16
D: TRBD2
J: TRBJ2-3
CDR3: CASSQVASGAGDTQYF
DNA: TGTGCCAGCAGCCAAGTGGCTAGCGGGGCGGGGGATACGCAGTATTTT

V: TRBV9
size: .
length: 15
D: .
J: TRBJ1-3
CDR3: CASSVGVTAGNTIYF
DNA: TGTGCCAGCAGCGTTGGGGTTACAGCTGGAAACACCATATATTTT

V: TRBV7-8
size: .
length: 15
D: TRBD1
J: TRBJ2-7
CDR3: CASSMGQGGGYEQYF
DNA: TGTGCCAGCAGCATGGGACAGGGAGGAGGATACGAGCAGTACTTC

V: TRBV2
size: .
length: 14
D: .
J: TRBJ2-7
CDR3: CASSEDPGAYEQYF
DNA: TGTGCCAGCAGTGAAGACCCTGGAGCCTACGAGCAGTACTTC

V: TRBV5-1
size: .
length: 14
D: .
J: TRBJ1-1
CDR3: CASSLRQPNTEAFF
DNA: TGCGCCAGCAGCTTGAGACAGCCTAACACTGAAGCTTTCTTT

V: TRBV4-1
size: once
length: 19
D: .
J: TRBJ1-1
CDR3: CASSQEDRRAPWEHTEAFF
DNA: TGCGCCAGCAGCCAAGAAGATCGTAGGGCCCCGTGGGAACACACTGAAGCTTTCTTT

V: TRBV13
size: .
length: 16
D: .
J: TRBJ1-1
CDR3: CASSRGPPGRTTEAFF
DNA: TGTGCCAGCAGCAGGGGTCCCCCGGGGCGAACAACTGAAGCTTTCTTT

V: TRBV6-5
size: .
length: 14
D: TRBD1
J: TRBJ1-1
CDR3: CASSGGRGLTEAFF
DNA: TGTGCCAGCTCCGGGGGCAGGGGGCTCACTGAAGCTTTCTTT

V: TRBV5-5
size: .
length: 18
D: TRBD1
J: TRBJ1-5
CDR3: CASSYGTGVLFKDQPQHF
DNA: TGTGCCAGCAGCTACGGGACAGGGGTTTTGTTTAAGGATCAGCCCCAGCATTTT

V: TRBV7-6
size: .
length: 17
D: .
J: TRBJ1-3
CDR3: CASSLAGGTSSGNTIYF
DNA: TGTGCCAGCAGCTTAGCCGGGGGGACCAGCTCTGGAAACACCATATATTTT

V: TRBV5-4
size: .
length: 15
D: .
J: TRBJ1-1
CDR3: CASSLSVGSNTEAFF
DNA: TGTGCCAGCAGCTTGTCGGTGGGCTCGAACACTGAAGCTTTCTTT

V: TRBV29-1
size: .
length: 14
D: .
J: TRBJ1-1
CDR3: CSVVWRGLDTEAFF
DNA: TGCAGCGTTGTTTGGCGGGGGCTAGACACTGAAGCTTTCTTT

V: TRBV5-4
size: .
length: 13
D: TRBD2
J: TRBJ2-7
CDR3: CASSIAGVYEQYF
DNA: TGTGCCAGCAGTATAGCGGGGGTCTACGAGCAGTACTTC

V: TRBV13
size: once
length: 12
D: .
J: TRBJ1-1
CDR3: CASSGTNTEAFF
DNA: TGTGCCAGCAGCGGGACGAACACTGAAGCTTTCTTT

V: TRBV27
size: .
length: 15
D: .
J: TRBJ1-2
CDR3: CASTSPRAGSYGYTF
DNA: TGTGCCAGCACCTCCCCCCGGGCAGGGTCCTATGGCTACACCTTC

V: TRBV6-5
size: .
length: 13
D: .
J: TRBJ2-7
CDR3: CASSYGGSYEQYF
DNA: TGTGCCAGCAGTTACGGCGGGTCCTACGAGCAGTACTTC

V: TRBV4-1
size: .
length: 13
D: .
J: TRBJ2-7
CDR3: CASSQKALEEQYF
DNA: TGCGCCAGCAGCCAGAAGGCCTTGGAGGAGCAGTACTTC

V: TRBV7-9
size: .
length: 19
D: .
J: TRBJ2-2
CDR3: CASNSKGREAELNTGELFF
DNA: TGTGCCAGCAACTCCAAAGGAAGGGAGGCGGAATTGAACACCGGGGAGCTGTTTTTT

V: TRBV7-9
size: few
length: 17
D: .
J: TRBJ1-2
CDR3: CASSLLLGGRANYGYTF
DNA: TGTGCCAGCAGCTTATTACTGGGGGGAAGAGCTAACTATGGCTACACCTTC

V: TRBV19
size: .
length: 14
D: .
J: TRBJ2-1
CDR3: CASSMLDYHNEQFF
DNA: TGTGCCAGTAGTATGCTGGACTATCACAATGAGCAGTTCTTC

V: TRBV19
size: .
length: 15
D: .
J: TRBJ1-5
CDR3: CASSNRGPAGQPQHF
DNA: TGTGCCAGTAGTAACCGGGGACCCGCAGGGCAGCCCCAGCATTTT

V: TRBV27
size: few
length: 15
D: .
J: TRBJ2-7
CDR3: CASSLSWTTRYEQYF
DNA: TGTGCCAGCAGTTTATCGTGGACCACCCGCTACGAGCAGTACTTC

V: TRBV5-1
size: .
length: 15
D: TRBD2
J: TRBJ2-1
CDR3: CASSLETGGLNEQFF
DNA: TGCGCCAGCAGCTTGGAAACGGGGGGGCTCAATGAGCAGTTCTTC

V: TRBV27
size: .
length: 22
D: .
J: TRBJ1-1
CDR3: CASSFRVETGGLRRGLKTEAFF
DNA: TGTGCCAGCAGTTTTAGGGTTGAAACCGGGGGGCTAAGGAGGGGGTTGAAAACTGAAGCTTTCTTT

V: TRBV15
size: .
length: 15
D: .
J: TRBJ1-2
CDR3: CATSRDTGSGGGYTF
DNA: TGTGCCACCAGCAGAGATACAGGGTCTGGGGGGGGCTACACCTTC

V: TRBV11-1
size: .
length: 13
D: .
J: TRBJ2-3
CDR3: CASSRFSTDTQYF
DNA: TGTGCCAGCAGTAGATTTAGCACAGATACGCAGTATTTT

V: TRBV27
size: .
length: 15
D: .
J: TRBJ2-6
CDR3: CASSFTVTGANVLTF
DNA: TGTGCCAGCAGTTTTACAGTTACTGGGGCCAACGTCCTGACTTTC

V: TRBV29-1
size: .
length: 13
D: .
J: TRBJ2-1
CDR3: CSVIVSSYNEQFF
DNA: TGCAGCGTTATAGTTAGCTCCTACAATGAGCAGTTCTTC

V: TRBV7-9
size: .
length: 16
D: .
J: TRBJ2-5
CDR3: CASSLRTDPSGETQYF
DNA: TGTGCCAGCAGCCTACGGACGGACCCCTCGGGAGAGACCCAGTACTTC

V: TRBV7-9
size: .
length: 17
D: .
J: TRBJ1-5
CDR3: CASSFGRGGGSNQPQHF
DNA: TGTGCCAGCAGCTTCGGGCGAGGAGGGGGAAGCAATCAGCCCCAGCATTTT

V: TRBV28
size: .
length: 10
D: .
J: TRBJ1-1
CDR3: CASIGTSAFF
DNA: TGTGCCAGCATCGGGACCTCCGCTTTCTTT

V: TRBV28
size: .
length: 15
D: .
J: TRBJ1-4
CDR3: CASSFWGATNEKLFF
DNA: TGTGCCAGCAGTTTCTGGGGTGCAACTAATGAAAAACTGTTTTTT

V: TRBV29-1
size: .
length: 12
D: .
J: TRBJ2-1
CDR3: CSVDRVDNEQFF
DNA: TGCAGCGTTGACAGGGTAGACAATGAGCAGTTCTTC

V: TRBV9
size: .
length: 16
D: .
J: TRBJ1-1
CDR3: CASSPKGGLGNTEAFF
DNA: TGTGCCAGCAGCCCTAAGGGGGGCCTGGGGAACACTGAAGCTTTCTTT

V: TRBV2
size: .
length: 15
D: .
J: TRBJ2-3
CDR3: CASSETGGWTDTQYF
DNA: TGTGCCAGCAGTGAGACGGGCGGGTGGACAGATACGCAGTATTTT